This T cell receptor (beta chain) derives from a study of Ad26.COV2.S vaccination and SARS-CoV-2 variants. About the study: A COV1001 Ad26.COV2.S trial-arm participant provided the sample. By the intramuscular route, Ad26.COV2.S was given once, or twice 56 days apart.

Per germline, CDR1 SGHTS and CDR2 YDEGEE. The length of the CDR3 is 16 residues. V was shortened by 0 bases and J by 4 bases, with 11 bases between the two germline ends. The repertoire was sequenced with immunoSEQ multiplex PCR; TCRdb's copy has only in-frame clones and lacks some. The data contain 400,000 to 450,000 clones, over 75% of them singletons. The treatment is: around 19 received Ad26.COV2.S at low or high dose, single or two shots; 5 received placebo; per-sample allocation not given. Samples came from day 63 after the first vaccine or placebo injection. Boston hosted the donor, who was an adult aged 18-55 years.

The genes are TRBV5-8 and TRBJ2-6, with D perhaps TRBD2 (5 bases). The sequences come from peripheral blood, collected in a trial of Ad26.COV2.S vaccine versus placebo. This TCR derives from a person between 18 and 65 years old who received the Ad26.COV2.S COVID-19 vaccine or a placebo. CDR3 coding DNA: TGTGCCAGCAGCTTGGAGGCGGGCTCGGGGGCCAACGTCCTGACTTTC. This sequence encodes CASSLEAGSGANVLTF.